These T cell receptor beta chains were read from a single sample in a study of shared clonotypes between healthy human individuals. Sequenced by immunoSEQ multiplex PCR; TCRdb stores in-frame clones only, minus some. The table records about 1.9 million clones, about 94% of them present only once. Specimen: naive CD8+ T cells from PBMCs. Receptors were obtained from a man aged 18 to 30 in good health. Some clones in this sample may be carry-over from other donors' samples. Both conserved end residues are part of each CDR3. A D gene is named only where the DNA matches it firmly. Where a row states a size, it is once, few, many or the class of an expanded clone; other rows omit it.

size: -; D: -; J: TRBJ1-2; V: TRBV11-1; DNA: TGTGCCAGCAGCTTAGCCGGGCTTAACTATGGCTACACCTTC; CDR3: CASSLAGLNYGYTF
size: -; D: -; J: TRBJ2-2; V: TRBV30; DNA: TGTGCCTGGAGTGGGGGTACCGGGGAGCTGTTTTTT; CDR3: CAWSGGTGELFF
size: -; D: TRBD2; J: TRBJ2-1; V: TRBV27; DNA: TGTGCCAGCAGCCACGGGACTAGCGGTTACAATGAGCAGTTCTTC; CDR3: CASSHGTSGYNEQFF
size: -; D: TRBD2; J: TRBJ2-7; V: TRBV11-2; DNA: TGTGCCAGCAGCTTTGGAAGCGGGAGCAGCTACGAGCAGTACTTC; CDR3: CASSFGSGSSYEQYF
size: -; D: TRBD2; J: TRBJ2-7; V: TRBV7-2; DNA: TGTGCCAGCAGCTCACGACTAGCGCTAAGCTCCTACGAGCAGTACTTC; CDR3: CASSSRLALSSYEQYF
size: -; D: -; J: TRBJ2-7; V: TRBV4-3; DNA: TGCGCCAGCAGCCAAGATCCGGCGGGAAGCTCCTACGAGCAGTACTTC; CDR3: CASSQDPAGSSYEQYF
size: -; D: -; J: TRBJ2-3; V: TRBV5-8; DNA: TGTGCCAGCAGCTTGGGAGCGATTCTTTCCACAGATACGCAGTATTTT; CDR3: CASSLGAILSTDTQYF
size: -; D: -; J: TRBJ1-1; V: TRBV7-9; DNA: TGTGCCAGCACTCAAGGGGGTGAAGCTTTCTTT; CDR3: CASTQGGEAFF
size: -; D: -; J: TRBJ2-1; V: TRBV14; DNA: TGTGCCAGCAGCGCTGCCGGGCCGATTCCTAACAATGAGCAGTTCTTC; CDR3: CASSAAGPIPNNEQFF
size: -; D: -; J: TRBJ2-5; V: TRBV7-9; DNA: TGTGCCAGCAGCTTAGATGGGAGGAAAGAGACCCAGTACTTC; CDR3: CASSLDGRKETQYF
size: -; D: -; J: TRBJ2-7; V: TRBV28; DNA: TGTGCCAGCAGACCCAGGGCGGGGGCGCGATACGAGCAGTACTTC; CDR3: CASRPRAGARYEQYF
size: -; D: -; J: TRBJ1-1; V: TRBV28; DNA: TGTGCCAGCAGTTTTTACGCGGGGGGAATGAACACTGAAGCTTTCTTT; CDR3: CASSFYAGGMNTEAFF
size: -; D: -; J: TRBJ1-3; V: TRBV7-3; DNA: TGTGCCAGCAGCCTAGACCCTGGAAACACCATATATTTT; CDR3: CASSLDPGNTIYF
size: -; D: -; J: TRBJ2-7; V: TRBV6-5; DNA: TGTGCCACTAAGCCGGGGGCAGCCTCCTACGAGCAGTACTTC; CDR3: CATKPGAASYEQYF
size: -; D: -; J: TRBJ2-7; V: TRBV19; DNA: TGTGCCAGTAGTCTCGGGACTGGCGCGAGCGAGCAGTACTTC; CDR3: CASSLGTGASEQYF
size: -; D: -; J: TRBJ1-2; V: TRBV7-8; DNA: TGTGCCAGCAGCTTAGCCCTGGACACATTCTATGGCTACACCTTC; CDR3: CASSLALDTFYGYTF
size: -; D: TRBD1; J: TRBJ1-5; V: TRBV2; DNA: TGTGCCAGCAGCGAGACAGGGGATGGCAATCAGCCCCAGCATTTT; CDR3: CASSETGDGNQPQHF
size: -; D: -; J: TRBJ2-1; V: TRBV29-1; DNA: TGCAGCGTTGGTGGACTAACCTACAATGAGCAGTTCTTC; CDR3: CSVGGLTYNEQFF
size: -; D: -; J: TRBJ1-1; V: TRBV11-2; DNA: TGTGCCAGCAGCTTAGGAGTCGGGGCTGAAGCTTTCTTT; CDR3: CASSLGVGAEAFF
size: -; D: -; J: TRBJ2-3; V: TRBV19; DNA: TGTGCCAGTAGTGTGGGGGTAAAGTATGCGGGCACAGATACGCAGTATTTT; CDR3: CASSVGVKYAGTDTQYF
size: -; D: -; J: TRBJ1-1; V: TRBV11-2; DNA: TGTGCCAGCAGCTTAGGGCAGGGATATTGGGGCGATGAAGCTTTCTTT; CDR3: CASSLGQGYWGDEAFF
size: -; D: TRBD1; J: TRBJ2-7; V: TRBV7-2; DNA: TGTGCCAGCAGCATGCCGGGACAGGGAATGTACGAGCAGTACTTC; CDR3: CASSMPGQGMYEQYF
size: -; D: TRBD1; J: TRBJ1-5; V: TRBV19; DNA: TGTGCCAGTAGTATAGGGGACAGGGGGAATAATCAGCCCCAGCATTTT; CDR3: CASSIGDRGNNQPQHF
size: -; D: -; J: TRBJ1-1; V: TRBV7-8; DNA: TGTGCCAGCAGCCAAGGGATTCCGAACACTGAAGCTTTCTTT; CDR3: CASSQGIPNTEAFF
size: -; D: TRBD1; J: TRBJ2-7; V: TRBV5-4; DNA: TGTGCCAGCAGCAGACCGGACAGGGTCTCCTACGAGCAGTACTTC; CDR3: CASSRPDRVSYEQYF
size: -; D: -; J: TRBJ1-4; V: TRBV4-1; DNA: TGCGCCAGCAGCCAAGACTCGAGGACAGACAGACTGTTTTTT; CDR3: CASSQDSRTDRLFF
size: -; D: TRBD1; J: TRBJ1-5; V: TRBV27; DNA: TGTGCCAGCAGAAACGGACAGGGGGCCTCTCAGCCCCAGCATTTT; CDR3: CASRNGQGASQPQHF
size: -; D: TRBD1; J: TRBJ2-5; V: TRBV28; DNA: TGTGCCAGCAGTTGGGAGGGGACAGGGGAGGTAGAGACCCAGTACTTC; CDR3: CASSWEGTGEVETQYF
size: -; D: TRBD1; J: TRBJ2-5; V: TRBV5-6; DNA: TGTGCCAGCAGCTTGTGGACAGGGGGGATAGAGACCCAGTACTTC; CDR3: CASSLWTGGIETQYF
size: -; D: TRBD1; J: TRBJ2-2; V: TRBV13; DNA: TGTGCCAGCAGCCTGCGGTACAGGGGATCTTTCACCGGGGAGCTGTTTTTT; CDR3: CASSLRYRGSFTGELFF
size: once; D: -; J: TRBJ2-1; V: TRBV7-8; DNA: TGTGCCAGCAACCAAGGGCCCCGTATCGATGAGCAGTTCTTC; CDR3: CASNQGPRIDEQFF
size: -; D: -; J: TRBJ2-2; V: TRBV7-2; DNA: TGTGCCAGCAGCGTCGCAGCAGGGGTCGTCGACCCCGGGGAGCTGTTTTTT; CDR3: CASSVAAGVVDPGELFF